This TCR beta chain came from a study of T cells in Graves' hyperthyroidism and ophthalmopathy. Patients showing uncontrolled infection, other autoimmune disease, pregnancy or lactation were ineligible. Every diagnosis used clinical symptoms, serum thyroxine and TRAb, thyroid ultrasound and orbital computed tomography. CDR1 is LNHNV, CDR2 YYDKDF, per germline (reference sequence). The CDR3 covers 18 residues. Study-level points and caveats: The model identified upcoming ophthalmopathy a median approximately seven months ahead of onset. Blood also showed most of the thyroid clonotypes that were expanded above 0.001.

TCR beta CDR3 sequences were amplified from RNA transcripts. The HTBI primer set served for first-round RT-PCR of the TCR CDR3. TCRdb recomputed calls from the multiplex PCR reads with MiXCR, one row per CDR3 protein. The sample contains about 570,000 distinct CDR3 sequences, roughly 50% of which appear only once. This clonotype appeared a single time. Its antigen is currently unknown. The clonotype originates from an adult woman with Graves' disease, either hyperthyroidism or ophthalmopathy (not recorded which). The sequencing sample was made of peripheral blood or thyroid tissue (not recorded which). The rearrangement joins TRBV15 to TRBJ2-5; 7 bases are a match to TRBD2. The J call is doubtful: the DNA matches TRBJ2-1 better. CDR3 in DNA: TGTGCCACCAGCACGCCGAAGGGGCGGGAGCAGTTCAGCAATGAGCAGTTCTTC. It is translated as CATSTPKGREQFSNEQFF.